This T cell receptor beta chain was profiled in a study of control samples from healthy donors and cancer patients. The germline V and J ends were trimmed by 0 bases and 6 bases, with 9 bases remaining between them. CDR3 length: 13 residues. Germline V gene data show CDR1 as SGHRS and CDR2 as YFSETQ. The repertoire was sequenced with immunoSEQ multiplex PCR; TCRdb's copy has only in-frame clones and lacks some. The table includes 90,000 to 110,000 clones, over 75% detected once. The chain recombines TRBV5-1 with TRBJ1-1, with a weak D call TRBD1 (5 bases). The material sequenced was blood. The TCR sequence derives from a human donor in good health. The donor label of this sample is uncertain. The CDR3 DNA is TGCGCCAGCAGCTTGGCCGGGGGGGCTGAAGCTTTCTTT. Amino acid sequence: CASSLAGGAEAFF. The complete variable domain, with remaining parts taken from reference TRBV5-1 and TRBJ1-1, reads KAGVTQTPRYLIKTRGQQVTLSCSPISGHRSVSWYQQTPGQGLQFLFEYFSETQRNKGNFPGRFSGRQFSNSRSEMNVSTLELGDSALYLCASSLAGGAEAFFGQGTRLTVV.